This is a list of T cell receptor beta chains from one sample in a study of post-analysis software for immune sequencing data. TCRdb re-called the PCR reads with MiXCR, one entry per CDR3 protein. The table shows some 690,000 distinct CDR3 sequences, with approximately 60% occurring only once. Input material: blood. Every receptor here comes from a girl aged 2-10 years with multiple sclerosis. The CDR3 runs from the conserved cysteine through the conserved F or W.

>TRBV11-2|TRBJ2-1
CASSFQGAEQFF
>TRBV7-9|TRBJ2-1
CASSLRGGYNEQFF
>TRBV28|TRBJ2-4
CASSSGTLLAKNIQYF
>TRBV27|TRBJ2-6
CASSSQLTGANVLTF
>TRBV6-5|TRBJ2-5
CASSYWREETQYF
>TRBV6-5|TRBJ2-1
CASSYSGARSYNEQFF
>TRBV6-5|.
CASSYSGREETQYF
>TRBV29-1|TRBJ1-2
CSVIWAGGEYGYTF
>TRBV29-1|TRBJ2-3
CSVEKESTDTQYF
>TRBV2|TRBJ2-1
CASNTRTGVNEQFF
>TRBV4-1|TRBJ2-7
CASRDLTGGSAEQYF
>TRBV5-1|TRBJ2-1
CASSLDQSEQFF
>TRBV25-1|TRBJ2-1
CASSEGSRSSYNEQFF
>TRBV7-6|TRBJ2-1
CASSQTRSYNEQFF
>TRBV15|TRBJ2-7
CATSRPPGWRDREQYF
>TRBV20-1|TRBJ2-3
CSANPGTITQYF
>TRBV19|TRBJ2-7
CASSTGTISIEQYF
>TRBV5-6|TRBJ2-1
CASSLGLAGVSEQFF
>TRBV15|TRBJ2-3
CATSRDSDRVEDTQYF
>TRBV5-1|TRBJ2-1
CASSLVLAGGDEQFF
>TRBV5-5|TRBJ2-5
CASSLGTSMETQYF
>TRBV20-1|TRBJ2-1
CSVSLYRAREQFF
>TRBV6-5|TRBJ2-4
CASSGVPAKNIQYF
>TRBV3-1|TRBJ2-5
CASSQEGAREQYF
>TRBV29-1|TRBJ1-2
CSVEYFGQTANYGYTF
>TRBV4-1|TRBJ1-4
CASSQVEGQGREKLFF
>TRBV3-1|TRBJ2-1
CASSQESLGLKQFF
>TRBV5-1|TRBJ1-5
CASSPTPAQGYSNQPQHF
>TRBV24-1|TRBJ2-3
CATSEQRGTPGTQYF
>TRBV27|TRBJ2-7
CASSLPGLAGGKGSYEQYF
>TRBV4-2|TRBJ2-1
CASSQGGLAGTYNEQFF
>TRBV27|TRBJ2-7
CASRDPMNEQYF
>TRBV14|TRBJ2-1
CASSRGRFSSYNEQFF
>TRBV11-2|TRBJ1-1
CASSPILSRTLNTEAFF
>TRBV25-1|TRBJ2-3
CASSDLMDTQYF
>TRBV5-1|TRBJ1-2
CASSLNLDRANGYTF
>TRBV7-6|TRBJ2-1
CASSLGASGGAYEQFF
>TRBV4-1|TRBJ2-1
CASSQLSNEQFF
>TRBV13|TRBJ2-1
CASSFQPLAGGPNEQFF
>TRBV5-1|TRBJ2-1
CASSLLSHNEQFF
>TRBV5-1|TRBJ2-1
CASSPGLAGELGEQFF
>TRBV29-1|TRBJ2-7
CSVDKGPEASSSYEQYF
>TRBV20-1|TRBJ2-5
CSARDWVRVQETQYF
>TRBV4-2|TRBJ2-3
CASSSQRGTSWTDTQYF
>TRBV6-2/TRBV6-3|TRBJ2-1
CASSISGRGNEQFF
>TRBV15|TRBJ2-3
CATSRGFSGRIISEDTQYF
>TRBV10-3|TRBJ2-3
CAISGGLAGVSGTDTQYF
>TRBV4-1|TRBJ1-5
CASNQVGTGDQPQHF
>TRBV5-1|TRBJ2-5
CASSKGDRDQETQYF
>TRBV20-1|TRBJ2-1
CSARLHKTSGRAGYEQFF
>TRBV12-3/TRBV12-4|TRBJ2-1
CASSFQTSGRAGNEQFF
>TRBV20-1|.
CSADREETQYF
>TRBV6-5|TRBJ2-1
CASSYEVSYNEQFF
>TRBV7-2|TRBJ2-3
CASSQTRAADTQYF
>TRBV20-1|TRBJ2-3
CSAILRELTDTQYF